This T cell receptor beta chain was captured in a study of cytomegalovirus exposure and HLA in healthy donors. The PCR employed 60 Vbeta primers together with 13 Jbeta primers. The table came from immunoSEQ multiplex PCR; TCRdb's copy has only in-frame clones and leaves some out. Altogether around 28,000 clones are present, approximately 87% being singletons, with the ten largest covering 2.5% to 3%. Germline values: CDR1 SGHDT, CDR2 YYEEEE. This CDR3 spans 13 amino acids. J was trimmed by 8 bases and V by 4 bases; bases with no gene match: 4. The chain uses TRBV5-6 and TRBJ2-1; TRBD2 matches at 9 bases. This sequence originates from a boy aged 5-17 years in good health and CMV-seronegative. The sequencing input was PBMCs. CDR3 protein: CASSPGLADEQFF. The CDR3 DNA reads as TGTGCCAGCAGCCCGGGACTAGCCGATGAGCAGTTCTTC.